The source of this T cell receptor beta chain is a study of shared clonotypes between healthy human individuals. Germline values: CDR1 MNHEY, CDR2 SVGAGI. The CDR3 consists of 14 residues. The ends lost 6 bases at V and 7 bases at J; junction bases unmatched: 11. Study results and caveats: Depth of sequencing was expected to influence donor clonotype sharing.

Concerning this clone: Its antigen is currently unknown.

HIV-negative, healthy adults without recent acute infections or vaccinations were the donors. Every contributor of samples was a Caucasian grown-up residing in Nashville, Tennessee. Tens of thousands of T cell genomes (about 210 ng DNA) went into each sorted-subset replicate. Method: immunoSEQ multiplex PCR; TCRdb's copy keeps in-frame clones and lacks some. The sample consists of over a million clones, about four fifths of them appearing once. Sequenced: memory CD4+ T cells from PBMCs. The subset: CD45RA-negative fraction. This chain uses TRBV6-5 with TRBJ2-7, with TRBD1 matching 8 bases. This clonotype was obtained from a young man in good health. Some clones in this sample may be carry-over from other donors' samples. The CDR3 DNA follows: TGTGCCAGCAGCCAACGGACAGGGCTGGAAGAGCAGTACTTC. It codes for CASSQRTGLEEQYF.